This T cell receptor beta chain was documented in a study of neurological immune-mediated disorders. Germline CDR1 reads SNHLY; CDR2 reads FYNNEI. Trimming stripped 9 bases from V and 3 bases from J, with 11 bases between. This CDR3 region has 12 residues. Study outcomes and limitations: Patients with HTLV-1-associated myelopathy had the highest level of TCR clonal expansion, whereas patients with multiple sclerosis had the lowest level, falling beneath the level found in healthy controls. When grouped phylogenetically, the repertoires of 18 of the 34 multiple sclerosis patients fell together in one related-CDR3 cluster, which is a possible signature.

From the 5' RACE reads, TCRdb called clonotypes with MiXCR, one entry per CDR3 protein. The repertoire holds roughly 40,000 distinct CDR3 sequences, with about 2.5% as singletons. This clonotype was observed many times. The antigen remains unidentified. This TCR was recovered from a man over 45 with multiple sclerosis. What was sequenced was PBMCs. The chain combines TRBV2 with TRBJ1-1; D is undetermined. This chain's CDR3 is CARVGSDTEAFF. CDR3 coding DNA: TGTGCCAGGGTGGGCAGCGACACTGAAGCTTTCTTT.